Presented here are 8 T cell receptor beta chains from one specimen sequenced in a study of cytomegalovirus exposure and HLA in healthy donors. The PCR used 60 Vbeta and 13 Jbeta primers. Generated by immunoSEQ multiplex PCR, the TCRdb table keeps only in-frame clones and is missing some. The sample comprises about 110,000 clones, roughly 15% of which are singletons, and 1.9% rests with the top ten. The sequenced material came from PBMCs. Receptors were obtained from a woman aged 18-30 years in good health and CMV-seronegative.

This clone was counted a few times. The chain recombines TRBV30 with TRBJ2-7; D gene unclear. CDR3 size: 15 residues. Trimming stripped 1 base from V and 0 bases from J, with 13 bases between. Germline V CDR1 and CDR2: GTSNPN, SVGIG (reference sequence). The CDR3 nucleotides read TGTGCCTGGAGTGGATGGGCCGTTAGCTCCTACGAGCAGTACTTC. This translates into CAWSGWAVSSYEQYF.

Notes on this clone: A junction end diverges from the germline sequence, so it may reflect a read error. Other DNA sequences in this specimen translate into the identical CDR3. This chain links TRBV6-1 with TRBJ1-2; D is uncertain. This CDR3 region has 13 residues. Germline V gives CDR1 MNHNS, CDR2 SASEGT. The CDR3 nucleotides are TGCGCCAGCAGTGACGGGAGTTACTATGGCTACACCTTC. Its protein is CASSDGSYYGYTF.

CDR3 in DNA: TGTGCCAGCAGCCCTGGGACTAGCGGGGTCTACGAGCAGTACTTC. Protein sequence: CASSPGTSGVYEQYF. The chain uses TRBV9 and TRBJ2-7; TRBD2 agrees at 13 bases. The CDR3 is made up of 15 amino acids. In germline, CDR1 is SGDLS, CDR2 YYNGEE. V shed 4 bases and J 3 bases; nucleotides not matched to a gene: 4.

A remark on this clone: This specimen includes other DNA sequences encoding the same CDR3. The chain joins TRBV5-1 to TRBJ2-2; 8 positions agree with TRBD2. Germline CDR1 reads SGHRS; CDR2 reads YFSETQ. The length of the CDR3 is 16 residues. Trimming removed 0 bases from V and 1 base from J; junction bases left unmatched: 2. The CDR3 DNA is TGCGCCAGCAGCTTGGTCCTAGCGGGGAACACCGGGGAGCTGTTTTTT. This sequence encodes CASSLVLAGNTGELFF.

The rearrangement links TRBV5-1 to TRBJ1-1; 7 bases line up with TRBD1. The germline V gene encodes CDR1 SGHRS and CDR2 YFSETQ. V lost 4 bases, J lost 6 bases, and 12 bases stayed unmatched. The CDR3 runs 15 residues. DNA of the CDR3: TGCGCCAGCAGCCGGGGTCTGACAGGGAAGTCTGAAGCTTTCTTT. Its protein product is CASSRGLTGKSEAFF.

In its sample, this clone was seen a few times. This chain joins TRBV7-3 and TRBJ2-1; 12 bases fit TRBD2. Germline V lookup: CDR1 SGHTA, CDR2 FQGTGA. Trimming removed 5 bases from V and 8 bases from J; junction bases left unmatched: 13. This CDR3 has 17 amino acids. CDR3 amino acids: CASSILSSGGASHEQFF. CDR3 bases: TGTGCCAGCAGCATACTATCTAGCGGGGGGGCCTCCCATGAGCAGTTCTTC.

V and J are TRBV9 and TRBJ2-3; 11 bases agree with TRBD2. With 4 bases clipped from V and 2 bases from J, the junction kept 6 bases outside the gene matches. CDR1 is SGDLS and CDR2 is YYNGEE in the germline V gene. CDR3 length equals 16 residues. CDR3 sequence (DNA): TGTGCCAGCAGCTTCGGGACTAGCGGAGACACAGATACGCAGTATTTT. This encodes CASSFGTSGDTDTQYF.

The chain employs TRBV5-4 and TRBJ2-7; D is uncertain. CDR1 and CDR2 (germline): SGHNT, YYREEE (reference sequence). The V end was cut by 0 bases, the J end by 1 base, with 8 bases between. This CDR3 is built from 14 residues. The CDR3 nucleotides read TGTGCCAGCAGCTTGGGGCTCCGATCCTACGAGCAGTACTTC. Translated, it gives CASSLGLRSYEQYF.